Each of the 30 T cell receptor beta chains below was sequenced from the same sample in a study of STAT3 mutations in large granular lymphocyte leukemia. Study results and limitations: At least one immunodominant TCR beta clonotype appeared in every T-cell large granular lymphocyte leukemia patient.

Repertoires were generated with immunoSEQ multiplex PCR, while TCRdb's copy carries only in-frame clones and drops some. This sample has roughly 22,000 clones, with about 94% found just once. Their target antigens are unknown. Sequencing was carried out using peripheral blood mononuclear cells. The receptor source for this set is a man aged 35 to 55 with T-cell large granular lymphocyte leukemia. Some clones in this sample may be carry-over from other donors' samples.

This chain links TRBV7-9 with TRBJ1-6; D unclear. Trimming left V 1 base short and J 10 bases short, with 5 bases between. The CDR3 runs to 12 residues. Germline-derived CDR1 and CDR2 are SEHNR and FQNEAQ (reference sequence). The CDR3 region has the DNA TGTGCCAGCAGCTTAGGGGGATCACCCCTCCACTTT. Its protein product is CASSLGGSPLHF.

Only one count was recorded for this clone. The chain links TRBV5-4 to TRBJ2-3, with 11 bases aligning to TRBD1. The CDR3 has 17 residues. Trimming removed 4 bases from V and 6 bases from J; junction bases left unmatched: 13. Per germline, CDR1 SGHNT and CDR2 YYREEE (reference sequence). CDR3 bases: TGTGCCAGCAGCCCGGGTGGTGGACAGGGGGCGGGGGATACGCAGTATTTT. Its translation: CASSPGGGQGAGDTQYF.

This chain links TRBV27 with TRBJ2-1; the D gene is possibly TRBD1 (5 bases). Germline V lookup: CDR1 MNHEY, CDR2 SMNVEV (reference sequence). CDR3 length: 12 amino acids. V dropped 2 bases and J dropped 6 bases, with 5 bases sitting between them. For the CDR3, the DNA is TGTGCCAGCAGTTTAACAGGCAATGAGCAGTTCTTC. This codes for CASSLTGNEQFF.

The V call is TRBV12-5, the J call TRBJ2-1; a possible D gene is TRBD2 (5 bases). CDR3 length: 16 residues. CDR1 is LGHNT, CDR2 FRNRAP, per germline. The V gene lost 1 base and the J gene lost 2 bases, with 12 bases spanning the gap. CDR3 loop: CASGLGGVRAYNEQFF. The CDR3, as DNA: TGTGCTAGTGGTTTGGGGGGAGTTAGGGCCTACAATGAGCAGTTCTTC.

This clone occurred once. This chain joins TRBV5-4 and TRBJ2-7; 8 bases map to TRBD1. Germline loops: CDR1 SGHNT, CDR2 YYREEE (reference sequence). V shed 7 bases, J shed 9 bases, and the junction held 9 bases outside the gene matches. The CDR3 covers 12 residues. The CDR3 spells CASGQGSIVQYF. CDR3 bases: TGTGCCAGCGGACAGGGATCTATTGTGCAGTACTTC.

The chain joins TRBV6-5 to TRBJ2-7, with TRBD2 identical over 8 bases. This CDR3 region has 15 residues. In germline, CDR1 is MNHEY, CDR2 SVGAGI. Trimming cost V 6 bases and J 3 bases; bases outside gene matches: 10. The CDR3 DNA reads TGTGCCAGCAGAGCCTACCCCGGGGGGGGCTACGAGCAGTACTTC. This gives the protein CASRAYPGGGYEQYF.

The chain joins TRBV9 to TRBJ2-7; D possibly corresponds to TRBD2 (6 bases). From germline, CDR1 is SGDLS and CDR2 YYNGEE. This CDR3 is built from 15 residues. V was shortened by 0 bases and J by 2 bases, with 12 bases between the two germline ends. CDR3 nucleotide sequence: TGTGCCAGCAGCGTAGGCGCGGGGAGGCCCTACGAGCAGTACTTC. Amino acids: CASSVGAGRPYEQYF.

CDR3 sequence (DNA): TGTGCCAGTAGTATAGATCGCCAGGAGTTGAACACTGAAGCTTTCTTT. It yields the protein CASSIDRQELNTEAFF. The V and J genes are TRBV19 and TRBJ1-1; D unclear. In germline, CDR1 is LNHDA, CDR2 SQIVND (reference sequence). The CDR3 consists of 16 residues. Trimming stripped 0 bases from V and 0 bases from J, with 11 bases between.

V and J are TRBV7-8 and TRBJ2-2; TRBD2 is a possible D gene (5 bases). The CDR3 loop spans 16 amino acids. The V gene's germline CDR1 is SGHVS and CDR2 FQNEAQ. Trimming shortened V by 5 bases and J by 4 bases, and 17 bases separated the two germline ends. DNA of the CDR3: TGTGCCAGCAGCCCAAACACTAGAAAGGCCACCGGGGAGCTGTTTTTT. Protein sequence: CASSPNTRKATGELFF.

The genes are TRBV20-1 and TRBJ1-6; D uncertain. The CDR3 totals 11 residues. Germline-derived CDR1 and CDR2 are DFQATT and SNEGSKA (reference sequence). Trimming stripped 4 bases from V and 17 bases from J, with 15 bases between. The CDR3, as DNA: TGCAGTGCTAATGGGCCCGGGAATTTCCACTTT. As protein: CSANGPGNFHF.

In this sample, this clone turned up once. This sequence joins TRBV5-4 and TRBJ2-1; 10 bases fit TRBD2. The germline gives CDR1 SGHNT, CDR2 YYREEE (reference sequence). The CDR3 covers 17 residues. Losses at the gene ends were 0 bases for V and 4 bases for J; bases not matched to a gene: 7. CDR3 coding DNA: TGTGCCAGCAGCTTGGCCAGCGGGGGGGCCAAATACAATGAGCAGTTCTTC. Protein product: CASSLASGGAKYNEQFF. The entire variable domain, with the rest obtained from reference TRBV5-4 and TRBJ2-1, is as follows: ETGVTQSPTHLIKTRGQQVTLRCSSQSGHNTVSWYQQALGQGPQFIFQYYREEENGRGNFPPRFSGLQFPNYSSELNVNALELDDSALYLCASSLASGGAKYNEQFFGPGTRLTVL.

The chain recombines TRBV5-5 with TRBJ2-2; 9 nucleotides agree with TRBD1. The CDR3 covers 13 residues. With 4 bases clipped from V and 6 bases from J, the junction kept 1 base outside the gene matches. The germline V gene encodes CDR1 SGHKS and CDR2 YYEKEE (reference sequence). The CDR3 spells CASSRQGAGELFF. The CDR3 DNA follows: TGTGCCAGCAGCCGACAGGGGGCCGGGGAGCTGTTTTTT.

The chain employs TRBV9 and TRBJ2-7, with D possibly TRBD1 on 6 matching bases. The CDR3 has 15 residues. With 0 bases removed from V and 2 bases from J, the gap between germline ends came to 12 bases. CDR1 is SGDLS, CDR2 YYNGEE, per germline. The CDR3 loop is CASSVAGALTYEQYF. CDR3 coding DNA: TGTGCCAGCAGCGTAGCAGGGGCCCTCACCTACGAGCAGTACTTC.

This chain links TRBV2 with TRBJ2-6; D not certain. Germline V gene lookup returns CDR1 SNHLY and CDR2 FYNNEI. CDR3 size: 14 residues. V lost 6 bases and J 0 bases, leaving 6 bases between the germline ends. Written as DNA, the CDR3 is TGTGCCAGCAGCAGGATCTCTGGGGCCAACGTCCTGACTTTC. It is translated as CASSRISGANVLTF.

The rearrangement joins TRBV4-3 to TRBJ2-3; 7 nucleotides match TRBD2. V lost 0 bases, J lost 2 bases, and 5 bases stayed unmatched. The germline gives CDR1 LGHNA, CDR2 YSLEER. The CDR3 length is 16 residues. The CDR3 reads CASSQESGGYTDTQYF. The DNA for the CDR3 is TGCGCCAGCAGCCAAGAATCGGGGGGATACACAGATACGCAGTATTTT.

The CDR3 region is CASSRPEGANTEAFF. CDR3 DNA sequence: TGTGCCAGCAGCCGACCAGAGGGGGCCAACACTGAAGCTTTCTTT. The chain links TRBV5-4 to TRBJ1-1; 7 bases agree with TRBD1. Trimming took 4 bases from V and 2 from J; bases not matched to a gene: 8. In germline, CDR1 is SGHNT, CDR2 YYREEE (reference sequence). This CDR3 is built from 15 residues.

J is TRBJ1-4 and V is TRBV11-2; the match to TRBD1 covers 9 bases. Germline CDR1 is SGHAT and CDR2 is FQNNGV. With 5 bases clipped from V and 8 bases from J, the junction kept 6 bases outside the gene matches. The CDR3 spans 14 residues. The CDR3 loop is CASSPGQGGEKLFF. The CDR3, as DNA: TGTGCCAGCAGCCCGGGACAGGGAGGAGAAAAACTGTTTTTT.

DNA of the CDR3: TGCGCCAGCAGCCAAGATCGGGCTAGCGGGGGGCTCAATGAGCAGTTCTTC. This gives the protein CASSQDRASGGLNEQFF. V is TRBV4-1 and J is TRBJ2-1; 11 nucleotides line up with TRBD2. Looked up from germline, CDR1 is MGHRA and CDR2 is YSYEKL. This CDR3 is built from 17 residues. J was trimmed by 6 bases and V by 0 bases; bases with no gene match: 7.

The gene calls are TRBV6-5 and TRBJ1-1, with D unclear. Germline V lookup: CDR1 MNHEY, CDR2 SVGAGI. The CDR3 is 14 residues long. V was trimmed by 2 bases and J by 0 bases, leaving 7 bases between them. The CDR3 reads CASSYKAMNTEAFF. The CDR3 region has the DNA TGTGCCAGCAGTTACAAGGCCATGAACACTGAAGCTTTCTTT.

This chain links TRBV19 with TRBJ2-2; 7 bases line up with TRBD1. CDR1 and CDR2 (germline): LNHDA, SQIVND (reference sequence). V shed 3 bases and J 0 bases; nucleotides not matched to a gene: 7. The CDR3 is 17 residues long. The CDR3 bases are TGTGCCAGTAGTATGTTCTTGGGGACAGCGAACACCGGGGAGCTGTTTTTT. This translates into CASSMFLGTANTGELFF.

The sample holds one count of this clone. The rearrangement uses TRBV28 and TRBJ2-3; tentatively, D is TRBD1 (5 bases). Trimming cost V 7 bases and J 5 bases, with 16 bases left between them. Germline values: CDR1 MDHEN, CDR2 SYDVKM. The CDR3 is 14 residues long. The CDR3 sequence: CASKSSLGLDTQYF. The CDR3 region has the DNA TGTGCCAGCAAGTCTTCTCTGGGGCTAGATACGCAGTATTTT.

V gene TRBV4-2 combines with J gene TRBJ2-5; 8 positions match TRBD2. Germline trimming cut 2 bases from V and 3 bases from J; bases unmatched to any gene: 17. CDR1 and CDR2 from the germline V gene are LGHNA and YNFKEQ. CDR3 length: 19 residues. The CDR3 protein is CASSQSESRLAGSEETQYF. DNA of the CDR3: TGTGCCAGCAGCCAATCAGAATCCCGCCTAGCGGGTAGTGAAGAGACCCAGTACTTC.

The V gene is TRBV18, the J gene TRBJ2-5; D is tentatively TRBD1 or TRBD2 (5 bases each). CDR1 is KGHSH and CDR2 is LQKENI in the germline V gene. The CDR3 covers 13 residues. Trimming stripped 3 bases from V and 6 bases from J, with 11 bases between. This CDR3 reads CASSPGVWQTQYF. In nucleotides, the CDR3 is TGTGCCAGCTCACCGGGGGTTTGGCAGACCCAGTACTTC.

This clone was counted a single time. The V gene is TRBV27, the J gene TRBJ1-6, with a tentative D call TRBD1 (6 bases). V was clipped by 1 base and J by 8 bases, with 15 bases between them. The CDR3 has 16 residues. Germline CDR1 reads MNHEY; CDR2 reads SMNVEV (reference sequence). The CDR3 protein is CASSLLGAGEDSPLHF. DNA for the CDR3: TGTGCCAGCAGTTTATTGGGGGCGGGAGAGGATTCACCCCTCCACTTT.

CDR3 sequence (DNA): TGTGCCAGCAGCCGAGGATCCGGATATTCCTACGAGCAGTACTTC. It translates to CASSRGSGYSYEQYF. The chain uses TRBV11-2 and TRBJ2-7; D not certain. This CDR3 has 15 residues. V shed 5 bases and J shed 1 base, with 15 bases lying between them. The germline V gene encodes CDR1 SGHAT and CDR2 FQNNGV. The full variable domain, rest sourced from reference TRBV11-2 and TRBJ2-7, is EAGVAQSPRYKIIEKRQSVAFWCNPISGHATLYWYQQILGQGPKLLIQFQNNGVVDDSQLPKDRFSAERLKGVDSTLKIQPAKLEDSAVYLCASSRGSGYSYEQYFGPGTRLTVT.

This clone was recorded only once. J is TRBJ2-1 and V is TRBV4-3; D gene unclear. Germline assignment: CDR1 LGHNA and CDR2 YSLEER. Trimming pared 1 base from V and 5 bases from J, leaving 18 bases between. The CDR3 runs 17 residues. This CDR3 reads CASSQALGRETHNEQFF. CDR3 DNA sequence: TGCGCCAGCAGCCAAGCTTTGGGTCGCGAGACCCACAATGAGCAGTTCTTC.

This clone was picked up one time. This chain connects TRBV30 to TRBJ2-1; 9 bases map to TRBD2. CDR3 length: 14 amino acids. Germline CDR1 reads GTSNPN; CDR2 reads SVGIG (reference sequence). The V and J ends lost 4 bases and 8 bases, in that order; junction bases with no gene match: 9. Written as DNA, the CDR3 is TGTGCCTGGAAACTTAGCGGGGGTACGTATGAGCAGTTCTTC. Translated, it gives CAWKLSGGTYEQFF.

The CDR3 region has the DNA TGTGCCAGTAGTGACCCGGACAGACCCTCTGGAAACACCATATATTTT. This translates into CASSDPDRPSGNTIYF. The chain links TRBV19 to TRBJ1-3, with D perhaps matching TRBD1 (6 bases). The CDR3 covers 16 residues. The V end was cut by 5 bases, the J end by 0 bases, with 14 bases between. Germline V CDR1 and CDR2: LNHDA, SQIVND (reference sequence).

V usage is TRBV7-9 and J usage is TRBJ2-1; no clear D. This CDR3 comprises 12 residues. Germline CDR1 SEHNR, CDR2 FQNEAQ (reference sequence). V dropped 6 bases and J dropped 12 bases, with 15 bases sitting between them. The CDR3 nucleotides are TGTGCCAGCAGTTTTAGCAAGGTAGGGCAGTTCTTC. Translation: CASSFSKVGQFF.

V and J are TRBV6-1 and TRBJ1-2; 8 nucleotides align to TRBD1. The CDR3 has 15 amino acids. CDR1 is MNHNS and CDR2 is SASEGT in the germline V gene. Germline trimming cut 2 bases from V and 8 bases from J; bases unmatched to any gene: 10. CDR3 region: CASSETSGGARGYTF. DNA of the CDR3: TGTGCCAGCAGTGAAACCTCAGGGGGCGCGAGAGGCTACACCTTC.